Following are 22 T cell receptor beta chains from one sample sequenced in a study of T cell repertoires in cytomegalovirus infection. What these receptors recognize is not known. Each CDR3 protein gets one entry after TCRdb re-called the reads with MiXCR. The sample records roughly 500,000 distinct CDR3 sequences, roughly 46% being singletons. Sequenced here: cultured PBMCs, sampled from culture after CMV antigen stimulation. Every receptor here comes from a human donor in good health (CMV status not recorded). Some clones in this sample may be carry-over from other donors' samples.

The DNA for the CDR3 is TGTGCCAGCGGGCAGGGTAGCACAGATACGCAGTATTTT. This gives the protein CASGQGSTDTQYF. This chain links TRBV4-2 with TRBJ2-3; D perhaps matches TRBD1 (5 bases). Germline assignment: CDR1 LGHNA and CDR2 YNFKEQ. Trimming removed 8 bases from V and 0 bases from J, with 9 bases in between. CDR3 length: 13 residues.

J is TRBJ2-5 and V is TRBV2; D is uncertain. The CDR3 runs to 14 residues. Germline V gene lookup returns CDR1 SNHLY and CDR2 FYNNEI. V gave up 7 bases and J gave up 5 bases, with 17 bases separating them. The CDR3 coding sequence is TGTGCCAGCACAGGAAGTAGGGCCACGGAGACCCAGTACTTC. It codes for CASTGSRATETQYF.

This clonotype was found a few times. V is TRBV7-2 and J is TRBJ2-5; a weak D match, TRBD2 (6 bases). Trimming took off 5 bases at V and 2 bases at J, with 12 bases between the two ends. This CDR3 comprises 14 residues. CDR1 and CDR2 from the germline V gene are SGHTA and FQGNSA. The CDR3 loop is CASSAEGGQETQYF. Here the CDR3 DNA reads TGTGCCAGCAGCGCGGAGGGTGGGCAAGAGACCCAGTACTTC.

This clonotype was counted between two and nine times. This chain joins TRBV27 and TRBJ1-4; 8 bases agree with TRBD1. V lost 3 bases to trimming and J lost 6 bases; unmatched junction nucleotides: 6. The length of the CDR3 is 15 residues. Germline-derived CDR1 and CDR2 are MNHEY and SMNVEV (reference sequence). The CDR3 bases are TGTGCCAGCAGTTTTCGTGGACAGGGAGATGAAAAACTGTTTTTT. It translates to CASSFRGQGDEKLFF.

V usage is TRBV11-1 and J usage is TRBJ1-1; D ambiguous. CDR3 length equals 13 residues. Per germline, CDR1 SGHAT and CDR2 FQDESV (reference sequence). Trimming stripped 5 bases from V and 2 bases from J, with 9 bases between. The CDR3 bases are TGTGCCAGCAGCGGCGGCGTAAACACTGAAGCTTTCTTT. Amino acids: CASSGGVNTEAFF.

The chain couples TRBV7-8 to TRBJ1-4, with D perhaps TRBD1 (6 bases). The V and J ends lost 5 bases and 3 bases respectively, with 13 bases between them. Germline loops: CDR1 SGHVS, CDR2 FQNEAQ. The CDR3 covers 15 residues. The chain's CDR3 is CASSPHRVANEKLFF. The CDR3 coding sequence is TGTGCCAGCAGCCCCCACAGGGTAGCTAATGAAAAACTGTTTTTT.

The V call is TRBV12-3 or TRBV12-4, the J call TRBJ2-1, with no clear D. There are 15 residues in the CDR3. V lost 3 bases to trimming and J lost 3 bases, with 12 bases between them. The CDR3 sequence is CASSFSRSGYNEQFF. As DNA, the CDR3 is TGTGCCAGCAGTTTTTCGCGGAGTGGCTACAATGAGCAGTTCTTC.

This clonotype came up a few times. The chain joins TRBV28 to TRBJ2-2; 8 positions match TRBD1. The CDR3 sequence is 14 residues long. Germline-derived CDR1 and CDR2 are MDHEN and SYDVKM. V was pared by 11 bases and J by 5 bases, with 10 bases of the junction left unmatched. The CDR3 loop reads CASPGRGRTGELFF. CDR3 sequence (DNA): TGTGCCTCACCGGGCAGGGGGCGGACCGGGGAGCTGTTTTTT.

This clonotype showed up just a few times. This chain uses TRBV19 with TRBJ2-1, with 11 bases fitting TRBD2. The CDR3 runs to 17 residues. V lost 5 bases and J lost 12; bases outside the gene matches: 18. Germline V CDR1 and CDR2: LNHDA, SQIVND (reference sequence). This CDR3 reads CASSPLGGLAGTVGQFF. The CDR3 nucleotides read TGTGCCAGTAGTCCCCTCGGTGGACTAGCGGGCACCGTAGGGCAGTTCTTC.

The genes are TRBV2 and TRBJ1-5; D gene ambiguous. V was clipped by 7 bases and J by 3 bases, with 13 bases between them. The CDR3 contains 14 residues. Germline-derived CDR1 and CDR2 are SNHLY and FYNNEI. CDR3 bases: TGTGCCAGCACTGATGAGAGTATCAATCAGCCCCAGCATTTT. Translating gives CASTDESINQPQHF.

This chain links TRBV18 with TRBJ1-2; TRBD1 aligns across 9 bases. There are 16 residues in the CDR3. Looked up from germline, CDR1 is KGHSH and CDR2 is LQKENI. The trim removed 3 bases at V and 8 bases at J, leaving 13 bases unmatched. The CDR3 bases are TGTGCCAGCTCACCTCCCGGGACAGGGTCTCTAAACGGCTACACCTTC. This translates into CASSPPGTGSLNGYTF.

CDR3 in amino acids: CASSPRLAGAPLETQYF. The CDR3 nucleotides read TGTGCCAGCAGCCCAAGACTAGCGGGGGCCCCCCTCGAGACCCAGTACTTC. V and J are TRBV5-4 and TRBJ2-5; 12 bases align to TRBD2. The CDR3 length is 17 residues. Per germline, CDR1 SGHNT and CDR2 YYREEE (reference sequence). Trimming took 4 bases from V and 5 from J; bases not matched to a gene: 12.

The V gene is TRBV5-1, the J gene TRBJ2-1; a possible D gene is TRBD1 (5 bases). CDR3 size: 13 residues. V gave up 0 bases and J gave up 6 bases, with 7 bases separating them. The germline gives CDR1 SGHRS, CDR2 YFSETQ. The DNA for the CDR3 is TGCGCCAGCAGCTTGGAAGGGGTCAATGAGCAGTTCTTC. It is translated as CASSLEGVNEQFF.

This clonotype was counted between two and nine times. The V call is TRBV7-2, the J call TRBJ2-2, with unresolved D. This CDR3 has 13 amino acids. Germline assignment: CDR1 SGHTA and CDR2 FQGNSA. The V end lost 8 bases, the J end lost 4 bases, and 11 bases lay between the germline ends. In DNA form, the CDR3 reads TGTGCCAGCGGCCCATGGGGCACCGGGGAGCTGTTTTTT. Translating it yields CASGPWGTGELFF.

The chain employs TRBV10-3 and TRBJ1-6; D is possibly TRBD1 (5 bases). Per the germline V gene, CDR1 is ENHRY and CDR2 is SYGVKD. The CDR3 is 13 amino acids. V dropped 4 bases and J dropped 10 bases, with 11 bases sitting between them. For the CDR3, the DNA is TGTGCCATCAGTGGGCGGGGGGAGTCACCCCTCCACTTT. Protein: CAISGRGESPLHF.

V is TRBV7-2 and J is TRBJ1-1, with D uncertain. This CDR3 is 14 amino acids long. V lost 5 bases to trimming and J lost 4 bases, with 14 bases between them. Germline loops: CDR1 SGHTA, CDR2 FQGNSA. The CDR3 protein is CASSASRWSTEAFF. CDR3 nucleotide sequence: TGTGCCAGCAGCGCCTCTAGGTGGTCCACTGAAGCTTTCTTT.

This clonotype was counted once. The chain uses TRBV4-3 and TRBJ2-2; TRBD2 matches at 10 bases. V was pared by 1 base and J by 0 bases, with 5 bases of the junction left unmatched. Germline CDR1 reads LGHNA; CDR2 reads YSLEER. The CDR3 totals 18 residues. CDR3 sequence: CASSQGPSGGTNTGELFF. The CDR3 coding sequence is TGCGCCAGCAGCCAAGGTCCTAGCGGGGGAACGAACACCGGGGAGCTGTTTTTT.

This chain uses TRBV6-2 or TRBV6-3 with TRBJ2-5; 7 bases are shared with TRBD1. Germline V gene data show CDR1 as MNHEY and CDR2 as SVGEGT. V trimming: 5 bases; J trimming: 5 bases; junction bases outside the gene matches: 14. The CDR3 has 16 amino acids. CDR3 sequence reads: CASSTGTANFRETQYF. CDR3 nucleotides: TGTGCCAGCAGTACGGGGACAGCCAACTTCAGGGAGACCCAGTACTTC.

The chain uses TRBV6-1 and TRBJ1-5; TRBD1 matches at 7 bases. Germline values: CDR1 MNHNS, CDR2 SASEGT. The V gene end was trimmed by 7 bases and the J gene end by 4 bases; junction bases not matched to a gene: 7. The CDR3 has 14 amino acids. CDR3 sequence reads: CASMVVRGNQPQHF. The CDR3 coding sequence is TGTGCCAGCATGGTGGTCAGGGGGAATCAGCCCCAGCATTTT.

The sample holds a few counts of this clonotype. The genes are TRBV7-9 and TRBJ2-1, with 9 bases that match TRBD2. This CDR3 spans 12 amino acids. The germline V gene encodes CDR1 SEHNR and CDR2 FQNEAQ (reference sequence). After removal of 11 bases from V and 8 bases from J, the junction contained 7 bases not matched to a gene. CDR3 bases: TGTGCCGGAGAAGCGGGGGGCCATGAGCAGTTCTTC. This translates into CAGEAGGHEQFF.

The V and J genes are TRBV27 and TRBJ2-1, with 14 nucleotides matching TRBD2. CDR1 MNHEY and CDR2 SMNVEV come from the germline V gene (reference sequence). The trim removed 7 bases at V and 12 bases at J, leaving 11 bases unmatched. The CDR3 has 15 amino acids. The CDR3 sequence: CASTTRLAGGSWQFF. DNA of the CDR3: TGTGCCAGCACAACGAGACTAGCGGGGGGGTCGTGGCAGTTCTTC.

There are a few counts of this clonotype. The CDR3 DNA reads as TGTGCCAGCAGCCCTCCCGGGGACAGCTTCTATGGCTACACCTTC. Its protein product is CASSPPGDSFYGYTF. The chain links TRBV7-6 to TRBJ1-2; TRBD1 agrees at 7 bases. This CDR3 is built from 15 residues. Germline V gene sequence: CDR1 SGHVS, CDR2 FNYEAQ. V lost 5 bases to trimming and J lost 4 bases; unmatched junction nucleotides: 10.